One and the same sample provided the 27 T cell receptor beta chains below, sequenced in a study of vaccination and CD4 T cells after COVID-19. These receptors have no identified antigens. Sample treatment: roughly 10-day PBMC culture with coronavirus spike peptide pools or control peptides (ViraFEST assay). Oncomine TCR Beta short-read sequencing was applied to DNA from cultured CD4+ T cells. Each CDR3 protein is one row after TCRdb ran MiXCR on the PCR reads. This sample has more than 20,000 distinct CDR3 sequences, with around two fifths found just once. The sample taken for sequencing was CD4+ T cells from blood, cultured in vitro. These receptors all stem from a human donor who had recovered from COVID-19.

V is TRBV19 and J is TRBJ1-5, with a weak D call TRBD1 (5 bases). There are 17 residues in the CDR3. V was clipped by 5 bases and J by 7 bases, with 24 bases between them. From germline, CDR1 is LNHDA and CDR2 SQIVND (reference sequence). The CDR3 DNA reads TGTGCCAGTAGTCCCCATGGGTGGGGACTCGAGGGGCAGCCCCAGCATTTT. It is translated as CASSPHGWGLEGQPQHF.

The V gene is TRBV7-9, the J gene TRBJ2-1; the match to TRBD2 covers 14 bases. Germline trimming cut 5 bases from V and 7 bases from J; bases unmatched to any gene: 4. CDR1 is SEHNR, CDR2 FQNEAQ, per germline (reference sequence). CDR3 length: 15 amino acids. For the CDR3, the DNA is TGTGCCAGCAGCCAGACTAGCGGGAGGGGTAATGAGCAGTTCTTC. Its protein product is CASSQTSGRGNEQFF.

The chain combines TRBV28 with TRBJ1-2, with unresolved D. The CDR3 loop spans 13 amino acids. Germline CDR1 is MDHEN and CDR2 is SYDVKM. Trimming stripped 6 bases from V and 8 bases from J, with 16 bases between. The CDR3 spells CASRLSLLGGYTF. The CDR3 bases are TGTGCCAGCAGATTAAGTTTATTGGGAGGCTACACCTTC.

The chain carries TRBV7-9 and TRBJ2-3; 12 nucleotides line up with TRBD2. CDR3 length: 15 amino acids. V lost 4 bases and J lost 8; bases outside the gene matches: 7. Germline CDR1 and CDR2: SEHNR and FQNEAQ (reference sequence). The CDR3 coding sequence is TGTGCCAGCAGCTCTAGCGGGGGGGCCGTCGTTACGCAGTATTTT. It specifies CASSSSGGAVVTQYF.

V usage is TRBV6-1 and J usage is TRBJ1-1, with D unresolved. The length of the CDR3 is 13 residues. Per the germline V gene, CDR1 is MNHNS and CDR2 is SASEGT. Between the trimmed V and J ends, which lost 5 bases and 5 bases, there was a span of 12 bases. CDR3 nucleotide sequence: TGTGCCAGCAGTAGGGTTGGTCAAACTGAAGCTTTCTTT. Its translation is CASSRVGQTEAFF.

The chain combines TRBV10-3 with TRBJ1-5, with D unresolved. Trimming cost V 0 bases and J 4 bases, with 13 bases left between them. The CDR3 consists of 16 residues. Germline loops: CDR1 ENHRY, CDR2 SYGVKD. The CDR3 is CAISESLSEPNQPQHF. The CDR3 DNA reads TGTGCCATCAGTGAGTCGCTTTCAGAGCCTAATCAGCCCCAGCATTTT.

There are a few counts of this clonotype. The chain joins TRBV11-3 to TRBJ1-2; D is possibly TRBD1 (5 bases). Germline V lookup: CDR1 SGHNT, CDR2 YENEEA. This CDR3 contains 14 residues. V was clipped by 5 bases and J by 4 bases, with 14 bases between them. CDR3 region: CASSLPGSGYGYTF. In DNA, the CDR3 is TGTGCCAGCAGCCTACCAGGGTCGGGCTATGGCTACACCTTC. Combining the CDR3 with reference TRBV11-3 and TRBJ1-2 gives the whole variable domain EAGVVQSPRYKIIEKKQPVAFWCNPISGHNTLYWYLQNLGQGPELLIRYENEEAVDDSQLPKDRFSAERLKGVDSTLKIQPAELGDSAVYLCASSLPGSGYGYTFGSGTRLTVV.

The chain is built from TRBV20-1 and TRBJ2-3; 11 bases are shared with TRBD2. Germline-derived CDR1 and CDR2 are DFQATT and SNEGSKA (reference sequence). The J segment lost 0 bases and the V segment lost 1 base, leaving 9 bases of the junction unmatched. This CDR3 region has 18 residues. Here the CDR3 reads CSARGIAGGGESTDTQYF. DNA for the CDR3: TGCAGTGCTAGAGGGATAGCGGGAGGGGGTGAGAGCACAGATACGCAGTATTTT.

The chain uses TRBV6-1 and TRBJ2-3, with 10 bases identical to TRBD1. Unmatched junction bases numbered 7, after V lost 6 bases and J lost 4 bases. Looked up from germline, CDR1 is MNHNS and CDR2 is SASEGT. This CDR3 is 15 amino acids long. The CDR3 here is CASRLRDRGPDTQYF. CDR3 bases: TGTGCCAGCAGACTCCGGGACAGGGGCCCAGATACGCAGTATTTT.

This chain uses TRBV20-1 with TRBJ1-3; D is unresolved. From germline, CDR1 is DFQATT and CDR2 SNEGSKA (reference sequence). V was pared by 0 bases and J by 2 bases, with 8 bases between. This CDR3 has 14 amino acids. The CDR3 here is CSARDRTAGNTIYF. CDR3 sequence (DNA): TGCAGTGCTAGAGATCGAACCGCTGGAAACACCATATATTTT.

In the case of this clonotype: A read error may produce the germline difference seen at one junction end. The chain joins TRBV4-2 to TRBJ2-5; perhaps TRBD2 as D (5 bases). CDR3 size: 11 residues. CDR1 LGHNA and CDR2 YNFKEQ come from the germline V gene. The CDR3 is CASSQGETQCF. For the CDR3, the DNA is TGTGCCAGCAGCCAGGGAGAGACCCAGTGCTTC.

This clonotype was counted between two and nine times. This chain uses TRBV29-1 with TRBJ1-2; no reliable D call. The ends were cut back, 2 bases at V and 8 bases at J, with 15 bases in the middle. This CDR3 region has 13 residues. Germline-derived CDR1 and CDR2 are SQVTM and ANQGSEA. CDR3: CSVERGLGGGYTF. CDR3 DNA sequence: TGCAGCGTTGAAAGAGGGTTAGGTGGCGGCTACACCTTC.

The sample holds a few counts of this clonotype. V and J are TRBV6-5 and TRBJ1-5; TRBD1 is a possible D gene (6 bases). From germline, CDR1 is MNHEY and CDR2 SVGAGI. V was trimmed by 2 bases and J by 4 bases, leaving 9 bases between them. The CDR3 runs to 14 residues. CDR3 loop: CASSYDRLNQPQHF. CDR3 bases: TGTGCCAGCAGTTACGACAGGTTGAATCAGCCCCAGCATTTT.

The chain links TRBV28 to TRBJ2-2; unclear D gene. Trimming left V 6 bases short and J 0 bases short, with 17 bases between. The CDR3 extends over 17 amino acids. CDR1 MDHEN and CDR2 SYDVKM come from the germline V gene. The CDR3 sequence is CASSSFPRKANTGELFF. Here the CDR3 DNA reads TGTGCCAGCAGCAGTTTCCCCAGGAAGGCGAACACCGGGGAGCTGTTTTTT. Complete variable domain (other parts from reference TRBV28 and TRBJ2-2): DVKVTQSSRYLVKRTGEKVFLECVQDMDHENMFWYRQDPGLGLRLIYFSYDVKMKEKGDIPEGYSVSREKKERFSLILESASTNQTSMYLCASSSFPRKANTGELFFGEGSRLTVL.

V gene TRBV6-5 combines with J gene TRBJ2-3; unclear D gene. The V gene lost 3 bases and the J gene lost 4 bases, with 14 bases spanning the gap. There are 15 residues in the CDR3. From germline, CDR1 is MNHEY and CDR2 SVGAGI. The CDR3 here is CASSYGSSGPDTQYF. The CDR3 DNA sequence: TGTGCCAGCAGTTATGGCTCCTCGGGCCCAGATACGCAGTATTTT.

DNA of the CDR3: TGTGCCAGCAGTTTATCGGAAGCCTTTGGGGGCGGTACTGCTGAAGCTTTCTTT. Amino acid sequence: CASSLSEAFGGGTAEAFF. The V and J genes are TRBV27 and TRBJ1-1; possible D gene TRBD1, 6 bases. The CDR3 consists of 18 residues. The V gene's germline CDR1 is MNHEY and CDR2 SMNVEV (reference sequence). With 0 bases removed from V and 6 bases from J, the gap between germline ends came to 23 bases.

The rearrangement links TRBV7-9 to TRBJ1-3; TRBD1 matches at 7 bases. This CDR3 contains 15 residues. CDR1 SEHNR and CDR2 FQNEAQ come from the germline V gene (reference sequence). V was pared by 5 bases and J by 3 bases, with 7 bases of the junction left unmatched. CDR3 loop: CASSQQGRYGNTIYF. CDR3 nucleotides: TGTGCCAGCAGCCAACAGGGGAGGTATGGAAACACCATATATTTT. Together with reference TRBV7-9 and TRBJ1-3, the CDR3 gives the full variable domain: DTGVSQNPRHKITKRGQNVTFRCDPISEHNRLYWYRQTLGQGPEFLTYFQNEAQLEKSRLLSDRFSAERPKGSFSTLEIQRTEQGDSAMYLCASSQQGRYGNTIYFGEGSWLTVV.

This clonotype was observed a few times. The rearrangement uses TRBV20-1 and TRBJ2-7, with D unclear. Between the trimmed V and J ends, which lost 0 bases and 6 bases, there was a span of 6 bases. The germline CDR1 and CDR2 sequences are DFQATT and SNEGSKA (reference sequence). There are 11 residues in the CDR3. CDR3 sequence: CSARDRPEQYF. In DNA, the CDR3 is TGCAGTGCTAGAGATCGGCCCGAGCAGTACTTC.

The chain carries TRBV2 and TRBJ2-3, with 8 bases matching TRBD2. Germline CDR1 SNHLY, CDR2 FYNNEI. V dropped 7 bases and J dropped 1; count of bases not matched to a gene: 4. The CDR3 contains 14 residues. The CDR3 is CASKSGGGTDTQYF. CDR3 nucleotides: TGTGCCAGCAAATCGGGAGGGGGCACAGATACGCAGTATTTT. Full variable domain (missing parts from reference TRBV2 and TRBJ2-3): EPEVTQTPSHQVTQMGQEVILRCVPISNHLYFYWYRQILGQKVEFLVSFYNNEISEKSEIFDDQFSVERPDGSNFTLKIRSTKLEDSAMYFCASKSGGGTDTQYFGPGTRLTVL.

A single count supports this clonotype. This chain joins TRBV12-3 or TRBV12-4 and TRBJ2-7; D gene uncertain. Trimming pared 6 bases from V and 4 bases from J, leaving 7 bases between. This CDR3 has 11 residues. CDR3 DNA: TGTGCCAGCAGCCGACAATACGAGCAGTACTTC. As protein: CASSRQYEQYF.

The table lists this clonotype with a few counts. The V and J genes are TRBV6-4 and TRBJ2-3, with 9 bases aligning to TRBD2. V was pared by 0 bases and J by 1 base, with 5 bases of the junction left unmatched. The CDR3 extends over 17 amino acids. Germline CDR1 reads MRHNA; CDR2 reads SNTAGT. The CDR3 region is CASSDSQRGARTDTQYF. DNA for the CDR3: TGTGCCAGCAGTGACTCCCAGCGGGGGGCCCGCACAGATACGCAGTATTTT.

This chain connects TRBV19 to TRBJ1-2; D is perhaps TRBD1 (5 bases). CDR1 and CDR2 (germline): LNHDA, SQIVND (reference sequence). This CDR3 region has 13 residues. Deletions cut 5 bases from V and 2 bases from J, with 9 bases between. CDR3 coding DNA: TGTGCCAGTAGTGTAGGACAAAACTATGGCTACACCTTC. It is translated as CASSVGQNYGYTF.

This chain links TRBV7-8 with TRBJ2-5, with D possibly matching TRBD1 (6 bases). The CDR3 contains 14 residues. V lost 5 bases to trimming and J lost 1 base, with 11 bases between them. Germline V gives CDR1 SGHVS, CDR2 FQNEAQ. CDR3 bases: TGTGCCAGCAGCATGGACAGACCCCAAGAGACCCAGTACTTC. Protein product: CASSMDRPQETQYF.

This clonotype was seen only a few times. V usage is TRBV20-1 and J usage is TRBJ1-2, with a weak D call TRBD1 (5 bases). Trimming took off 3 bases at V and 4 bases at J, with 9 bases between the two ends. Germline V gene data show CDR1 as DFQATT and CDR2 as SNEGSKA (reference sequence). The CDR3 has 12 amino acids. The CDR3: CSASGRVYGYTF. CDR3 DNA: TGCAGTGCTAGCGGCAGGGTCTATGGCTACACCTTC.

The chain couples TRBV7-2 to TRBJ2-2; 7 nucleotides line up with TRBD2. V lost 5 bases to trimming and J lost 6 bases; unmatched junction nucleotides: 3. CDR1 and CDR2 from the germline V gene are SGHTA and FQGNSA. CDR3 size: 13 residues. The CDR3 nucleotides are TGTGCCAGCAGCCGGGGACTATCCGGGGAGCTGTTTTTT. Translated, it gives CASSRGLSGELFF. Variable domain in full (rest from reference TRBV7-2 and TRBJ2-2): GAGVSQSPSNKVTEKGKDVELRCDPISGHTALYWYRQSLGQGLEFLIYFQGNSAPDKSGLPSDRFSAERTGGSVSTLTIQRTQQEDSAVYLCASSRGLSGELFFGEGSRLTVL.

The chain recombines TRBV7-3 with TRBJ2-3; D remains ambiguous. The CDR3 extends over 14 amino acids. Looked up from germline, CDR1 is SGHTA and CDR2 is FQGTGA. V lost 1 base and J 0 bases, leaving 5 bases between the germline ends. DNA of the CDR3: TGTGCCAGCAGCTTAAGGATGAGCACAGATACGCAGTATTTT. It yields the protein CASSLRMSTDTQYF.

The chain is built from TRBV27 and TRBJ1-3; D unresolved. Between the trimmed V and J ends, which lost 6 bases and 8 bases, there was a span of 17 bases. This CDR3 has 14 amino acids. Germline V gives CDR1 MNHEY, CDR2 SMNVEV (reference sequence). CDR3 loop: CASSPRAARHTIYF. CDR3 nucleotide sequence: TGTGCCAGCAGCCCGCGGGCCGCTCGGCACACCATATATTTT.